This entry describes one TCR beta chain. Its antigen is unknown. PCR primers comprised 60 Vbeta and 13 Jbeta primers. Clones were read by immunoSEQ multiplex PCR, and TCRdb kept only the in-frame ones, dropping some. The sample includes about 140,000 clones, about 78% of them seen just once. The V and J ends lost 4 bases and 1 base, in that order; junction bases with no gene match: 7. This CDR3 region has 15 residues. CDR1 is SGDLS, CDR2 YYNGEE, per germline. The entry originates in a study of cytomegalovirus exposure and HLA in healthy donors. Study-wide background: There were 90 million to 140 million unique TCR beta sequences, drawn from 150 million to 200 million T cells, in an earlier analysis. General study points: When analyzed later, a missense DCLRE1C variant was found to be linked to TCR beta V- and J-gene trimming. Owing to their indistinguishability, certain V segments, notably TRBV6-2 and TRBV6-3, were excluded.

This TCR was recovered from a male donor in good health and CMV-seronegative. Input material: PBMCs. The chain is built from TRBV9 and TRBJ1-1; TRBD1 matches 7 bases. CDR3 residues: CASSPRQGGNTEAFF. The CDR3 nucleotides are TGTGCCAGCAGCCCGCGACAGGGCGGGAACACTGAAGCTTTCTTT.